A selection of T cell receptor beta chains follows, all from one sample in a study of blood T cell repertoires in COVID-19. The repertoire was sequenced with immunoSEQ multiplex PCR; TCRdb's copy has only in-frame clones and lacks some. The sample shows around 230,000 clones, about 90% of them seen only once. Material: peripheral blood. These receptors were collected from a man in his fifties or sixties who had recovered from COVID-19. Each CDR3 is given without its conserved first and last residue. The D gene is left open where the match is weak.

D: -; V: TRBV6-5; CDR3: ASNGGPGSYNEQF
D: TRBD1; V: TRBV5-4; CDR3: ASSKAGGELNYGYT
D: -; V: TRBV28; CDR3: ASRSRLNYYEQY
D: -; V: TRBV3-1/TRBV3-2; CDR3: ASSPGGRLYNEQF
D: -; V: TRBV7-9; CDR3: ASSLRNRRNTEAF
D: -; V: TRBV6-5; CDR3: ASSLRHNREPQH
D: TRBD2; V: TRBV9; CDR3: ASSVGSGGLYEQY
D: -; V: TRBV12-5; CDR3: ASGLVLWGEVIGETQY
D: -; V: TRBV7-8; CDR3: ASSPTDSSYNSPLH
D: -; V: TRBV19; CDR3: ASSTLDTQY
D: TRBD2; V: TRBV18; CDR3: ASSPPRGGTDTQY
D: -; V: TRBV12-3/TRBV12-4; CDR3: ASSSSGYYGYT
D: -; V: TRBV6-5; CDR3: ATVQLGGGEKLF
D: TRBD1; V: TRBV28; CDR3: ASSRFGQGAYEQY
D: TRBD1; V: TRBV27; CDR3: ASRRTGTGVGELF
D: -; V: TRBV6-1; CDR3: ASSEDRITRGYT
D: -; V: TRBV29-1; CDR3: SGGVVTDSYEQY
D: -; V: TRBV12-3/TRBV12-4; CDR3: ASSPFTDTQY
D: -; V: TRBV12-3/TRBV12-4; CDR3: ASISDSYGYT
D: TRBD2; V: TRBV6-5; CDR3: ATHSGGISTEQY
D: -; V: TRBV9; CDR3: ASSVAAGRNTIY
D: TRBD1; V: TRBV12-5; CDR3: ASGDRGRFGTQY
D: -; V: TRBV24-1; CDR3: ATSSNYGYT
D: -; V: TRBV6-5; CDR3: ASTAGEQF
D: -; V: TRBV7-9; CDR3: ASSRSFSERGNYGYT
D: TRBD2; V: TRBV25-1; CDR3: ASSERGGSGELF
D: -; V: TRBV7-8; CDR3: ASSNYRDNQPQH
D: -; V: TRBV6-5; CDR3: ASREDAGPYNEQF
D: -; V: TRBV6-2/TRBV6-3; CDR3: ASSPNRHYGYT
D: -; V: TRBV9; CDR3: ASSVVTTHGYT
D: -; V: TRBV5-1; CDR3: ASSLGGQAEKLF